This entry features one T cell receptor beta chain sequence. The data stem from a study of T cell changes during pregnancy in multiple sclerosis. Method: immunoSEQ multiplex PCR; TCRdb's copy keeps in-frame clones and lacks some. The sample yields approximately 130,000 clones, about 96% seen once. This receptor was taken from a female donor with multiple sclerosis, enrolled in a pregnancy study. The sample in question was peripheral blood, obtained after pregnancy.

The CDR3 region has the DNA TGTGCCAGCAGCTTACCGCGAGGGGGTACCTTTGCTGAGCAGTTCTTC. Translation: CASSLPRGGTFAEQFF. The chain joins TRBV7-6 to TRBJ2-1; maybe TRBD1 (6 bases). Trimming pared 2 bases from V and 9 bases from J, leaving 20 bases between. The CDR3 has 16 amino acids. Germline V gene lookup returns CDR1 SGHVS and CDR2 FNYEAQ.